A selection of T cell receptor beta chains follows, all from one sample in a study of cytomegalovirus exposure and HLA in healthy donors. Only in-frame clones appear in the TCRdb table, and some are missing; sequencing was by immunoSEQ multiplex PCR. Here the sample spans approximately 160,000 clones, more than 65% being singletons. Sequencing was performed on PBMCs. The receptors here all came from a man aged 30 to 45 in good health and CMV-seropositive. CDR3s include the opening cysteine and the closing phenylalanine or tryptophan. The D gene is left open where the match is weak. Part of the rows lack a size; the others show once, few, many or a class for expanded clones.

-,TRBJ2-7,TRBV28,-,CASSRSGEPYEQYF,TGTGCCAGCAGTCGGTCGGGGGAGCCCTACGAGCAGTACTTC
TRBD1,TRBJ1-2,TRBV30,-,CAWSIRPGGSYGYTF,TGTGCCTGGAGTATCAGGCCAGGGGGAAGCTATGGCTACACCTTC
-,TRBJ2-5,TRBV7-9,-,CASSLTVQETQYF,TGTGCCAGCAGCTTGACAGTCCAAGAGACCCAGTACTTC
-,TRBJ2-7,TRBV18,-,CASSPRPGVLEQYF,TGTGCCAGCTCACCACGACCGGGGGTGCTAGAGCAGTACTTC
-,TRBJ1-2,TRBV19,-,CASSLGGVGYTF,TGTGCCAGTAGCCTAGGGGGAGTTGGCTACACCTTC
TRBD1,TRBJ2-7,TRBV14,once,CASSQLIGQGTYEQYF,TGTGCCAGCAGCCAACTTATCGGACAGGGCACCTACGAGCAGTACTTC
-,TRBJ2-1,TRBV28,-,CASREGANKEFF,TGTGCCAGCAGGGAAGGGGCTAATAAGGAGTTCTTC
-,TRBJ2-5,TRBV10-2,-,CASSGKDWFQETQYF,TGCGCCAGCAGTGGAAAGGACTGGTTCCAAGAGACCCAGTACTTC
TRBD2,TRBJ2-1,TRBV30,-,CAWSPSGTRKDEQFF,TGTGCCTGGAGTCCTTCAGGGACTAGGAAGGATGAGCAGTTCTTC
-,TRBJ1-3,TRBV9,-,CASSVGARGHSGNTIYF,TGTGCCAGCAGCGTAGGAGCCAGGGGCCACTCTGGAAACACCATATATTTT
-,TRBJ1-2,TRBV6-6,-,CASSYPGLYGYTF,TGTGCCAGCAGTTACCCAGGGCTCTATGGCTACACCTTC
-,TRBJ1-5,TRBV6-7,-,CASSYRQGNQPQHF,TGTGCCAGCAGTTACCGACAGGGCAATCAGCCCCAGCATTTT
TRBD1,TRBJ1-4,TRBV19,-,CASSTGQLAEKLFF,TGTGCCAGTAGCACGGGACAGCTGGCTGAAAAACTGTTTTTT
-,TRBJ2-7,TRBV2,few,CASSDRDNYYEQYF,TGTGCCAGCAGTGACCGGGACAATTACTACGAGCAGTACTTC